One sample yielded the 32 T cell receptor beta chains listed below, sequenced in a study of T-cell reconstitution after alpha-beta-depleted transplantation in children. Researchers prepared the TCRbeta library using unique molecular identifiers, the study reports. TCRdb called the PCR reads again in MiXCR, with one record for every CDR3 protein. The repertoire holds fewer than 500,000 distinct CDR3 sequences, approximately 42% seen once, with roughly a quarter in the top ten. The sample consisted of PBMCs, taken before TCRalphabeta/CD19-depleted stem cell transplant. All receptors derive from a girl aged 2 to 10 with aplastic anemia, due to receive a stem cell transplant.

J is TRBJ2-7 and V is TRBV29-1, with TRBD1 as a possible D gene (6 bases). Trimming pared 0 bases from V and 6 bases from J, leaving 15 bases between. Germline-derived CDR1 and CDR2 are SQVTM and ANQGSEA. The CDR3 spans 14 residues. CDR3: CSVEDRAGAGEQYF. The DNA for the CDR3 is TGCAGCGTTGAAGATCGGGCAGGGGCTGGCGAGCAGTACTTC.

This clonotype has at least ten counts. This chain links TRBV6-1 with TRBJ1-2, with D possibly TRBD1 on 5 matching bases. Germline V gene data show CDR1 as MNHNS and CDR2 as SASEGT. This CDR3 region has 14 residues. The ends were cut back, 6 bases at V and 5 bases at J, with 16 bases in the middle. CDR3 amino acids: CASSRDGWGYGYTF. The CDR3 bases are TGTGCCAGCAGCCGGGACGGTTGGGGATATGGCTACACCTTC.

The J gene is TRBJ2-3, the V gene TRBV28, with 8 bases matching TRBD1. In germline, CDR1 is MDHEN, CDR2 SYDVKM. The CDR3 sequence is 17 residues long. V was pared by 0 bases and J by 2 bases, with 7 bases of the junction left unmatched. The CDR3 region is CASSLWSPDRDTDTQYF. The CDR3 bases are TGTGCCAGCAGTTTATGGTCCCCGGACAGGGACACAGATACGCAGTATTTT.

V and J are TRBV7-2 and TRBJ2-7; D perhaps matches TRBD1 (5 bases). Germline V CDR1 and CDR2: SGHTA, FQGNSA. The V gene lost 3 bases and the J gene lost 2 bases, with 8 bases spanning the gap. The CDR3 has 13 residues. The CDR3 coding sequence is TGTGCCAGCAGCTTGACAGTTCCCTACGAGCAGTACTTC. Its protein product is CASSLTVPYEQYF.

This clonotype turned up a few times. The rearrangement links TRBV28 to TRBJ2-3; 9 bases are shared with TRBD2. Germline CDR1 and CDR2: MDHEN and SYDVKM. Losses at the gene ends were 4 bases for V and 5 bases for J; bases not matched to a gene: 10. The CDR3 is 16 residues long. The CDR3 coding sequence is TGTGCCAGCAGTTCCAATAGCGGGAGATTGGTAGATACGCAGTATTTT. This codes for CASSSNSGRLVDTQYF. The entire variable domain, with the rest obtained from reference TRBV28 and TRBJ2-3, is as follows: DVKVTQSSRYLVKRTGEKVFLECVQDMDHENMFWYRQDPGLGLRLIYFSYDVKMKEKGDIPEGYSVSREKKERFSLILESASTNQTSMYLCASSSNSGRLVDTQYFGPGTRLTVL.

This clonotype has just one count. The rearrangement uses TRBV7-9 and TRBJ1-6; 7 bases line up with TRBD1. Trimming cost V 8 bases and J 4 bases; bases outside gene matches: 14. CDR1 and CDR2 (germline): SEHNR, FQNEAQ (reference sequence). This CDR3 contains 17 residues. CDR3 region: CASGPRLPGQYNSPLHF. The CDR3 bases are TGTGCCAGCGGCCCCCGCCTCCCGGGACAGTATAATTCACCCCTCCACTTT.

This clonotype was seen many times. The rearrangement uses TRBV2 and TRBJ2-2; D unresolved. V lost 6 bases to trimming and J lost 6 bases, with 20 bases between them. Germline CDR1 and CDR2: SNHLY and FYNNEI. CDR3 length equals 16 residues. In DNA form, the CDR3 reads TGTGCCAGCAGCGCCTCCGGGTCCATTGCAGCCGGGGAGCTGTTTTTT. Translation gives CASSASGSIAAGELFF. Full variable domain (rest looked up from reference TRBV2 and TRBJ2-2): EPEVTQTPSHQVTQMGQEVILRCVPISNHLYFYWYRQILGQKVEFLVSFYNNEISEKSEIFDDQFSVERPDGSNFTLKIRSTKLEDSAMYFCASSASGSIAAGELFFGEGSRLTVL.

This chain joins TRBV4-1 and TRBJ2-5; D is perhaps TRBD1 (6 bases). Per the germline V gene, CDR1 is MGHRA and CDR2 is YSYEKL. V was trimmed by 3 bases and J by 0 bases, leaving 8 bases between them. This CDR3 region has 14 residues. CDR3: CASSHRQDQETQYF. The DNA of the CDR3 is TGCGCCAGCAGCCACCGACAGGACCAAGAGACCCAGTACTTC.

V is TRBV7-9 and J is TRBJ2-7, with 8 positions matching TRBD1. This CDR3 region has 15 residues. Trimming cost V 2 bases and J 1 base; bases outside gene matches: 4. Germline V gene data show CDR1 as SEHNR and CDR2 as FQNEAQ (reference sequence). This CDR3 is CASSLSQGASYEQYF. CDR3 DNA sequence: TGTGCCAGCAGCTTATCGCAGGGGGCATCCTACGAGCAGTACTTC. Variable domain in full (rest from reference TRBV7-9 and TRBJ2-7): DTGVSQNPRHKITKRGQNVTFRCDPISEHNRLYWYRQTLGQGPEFLTYFQNEAQLEKSRLLSDRFSAERPKGSFSTLEIQRTEQGDSAMYLCASSLSQGASYEQYFGPGTRLTVT.

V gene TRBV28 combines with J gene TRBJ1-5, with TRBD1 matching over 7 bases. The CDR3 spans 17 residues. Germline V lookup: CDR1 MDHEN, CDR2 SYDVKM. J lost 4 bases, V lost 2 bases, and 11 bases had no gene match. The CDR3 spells CASSLPVRQGTNQPQHF. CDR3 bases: TGTGCCAGCAGTTTACCAGTGAGACAGGGAACTAATCAGCCCCAGCATTTT.

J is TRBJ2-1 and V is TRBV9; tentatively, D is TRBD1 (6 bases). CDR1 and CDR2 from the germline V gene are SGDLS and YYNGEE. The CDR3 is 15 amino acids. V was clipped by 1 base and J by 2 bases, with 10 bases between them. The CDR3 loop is CASSVSGVAYNEQFF. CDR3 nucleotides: TGTGCCAGCAGCGTATCAGGGGTCGCCTACAATGAGCAGTTCTTC.

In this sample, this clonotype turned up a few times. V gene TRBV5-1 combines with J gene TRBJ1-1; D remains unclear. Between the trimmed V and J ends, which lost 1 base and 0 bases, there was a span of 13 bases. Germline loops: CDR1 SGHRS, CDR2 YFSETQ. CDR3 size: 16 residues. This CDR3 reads CASSLWSDPMNTEAFF. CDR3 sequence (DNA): TGCGCCAGCAGCTTGTGGTCAGATCCCATGAACACTGAAGCTTTCTTT.

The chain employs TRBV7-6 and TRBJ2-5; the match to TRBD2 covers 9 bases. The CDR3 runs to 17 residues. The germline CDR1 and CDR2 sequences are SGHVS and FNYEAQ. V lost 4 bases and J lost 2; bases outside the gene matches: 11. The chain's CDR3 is CASSSGLASILQETQYF. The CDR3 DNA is TGTGCCAGCAGCTCCGGACTAGCGTCAATCCTACAAGAGACCCAGTACTTC. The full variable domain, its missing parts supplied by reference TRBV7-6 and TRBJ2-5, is GAGVSQSPRYKVTKRGQDVALRCDPISGHVSLYWYRQALGQGPEFLTYFNYEAQQDKSGLPNDRFSAERPEGSISTLTIQRTEQRDSAMYRCASSSGLASILQETQYFGPGTRLLVL.

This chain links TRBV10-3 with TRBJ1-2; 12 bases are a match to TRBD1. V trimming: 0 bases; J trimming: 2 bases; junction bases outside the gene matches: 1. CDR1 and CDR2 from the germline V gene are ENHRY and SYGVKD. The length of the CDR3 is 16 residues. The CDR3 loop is CAISESGTGGNYGYTF. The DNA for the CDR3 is TGTGCCATCAGTGAGTCGGGGACAGGGGGCAACTATGGCTACACCTTC.

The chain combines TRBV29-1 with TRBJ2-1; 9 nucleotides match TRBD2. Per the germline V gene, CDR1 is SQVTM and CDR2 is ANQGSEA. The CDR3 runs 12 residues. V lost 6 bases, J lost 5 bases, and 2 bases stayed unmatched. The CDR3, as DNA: TGCAGCGTGCGGGGGGGCCACAATGAGCAGTTCTTC. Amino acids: CSVRGGHNEQFF.

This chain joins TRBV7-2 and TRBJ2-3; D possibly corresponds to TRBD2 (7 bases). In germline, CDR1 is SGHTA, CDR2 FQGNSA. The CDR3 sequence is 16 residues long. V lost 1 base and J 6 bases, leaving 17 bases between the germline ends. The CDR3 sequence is CASSLVVRGPRDTQYF. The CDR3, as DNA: TGTGCCAGCAGCTTAGTGGTGCGGGGGCCTCGGGATACGCAGTATTTT.

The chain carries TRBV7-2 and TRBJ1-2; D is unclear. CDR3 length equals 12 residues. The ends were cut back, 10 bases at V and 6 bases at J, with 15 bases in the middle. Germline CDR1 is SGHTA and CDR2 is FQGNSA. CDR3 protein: CATRGRAHGYTF. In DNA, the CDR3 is TGTGCCACAAGAGGCCGGGCTCATGGCTACACCTTC.

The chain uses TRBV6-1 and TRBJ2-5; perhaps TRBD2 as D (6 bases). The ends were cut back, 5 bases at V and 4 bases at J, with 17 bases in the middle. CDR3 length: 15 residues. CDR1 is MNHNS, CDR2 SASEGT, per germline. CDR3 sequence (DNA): TGTGCCAGCAGTCTCCGTTGGGGAGGAGCAGAGACCCAGTACTTC. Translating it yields CASSLRWGGAETQYF.

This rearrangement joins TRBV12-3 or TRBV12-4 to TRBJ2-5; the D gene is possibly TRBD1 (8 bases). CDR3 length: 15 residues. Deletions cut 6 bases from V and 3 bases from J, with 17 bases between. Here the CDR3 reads CASSRGQGGEETQYF. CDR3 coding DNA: TGTGCCAGCAGCCGCGGACAGGGAGGGGAAGAGACCCAGTACTTC.

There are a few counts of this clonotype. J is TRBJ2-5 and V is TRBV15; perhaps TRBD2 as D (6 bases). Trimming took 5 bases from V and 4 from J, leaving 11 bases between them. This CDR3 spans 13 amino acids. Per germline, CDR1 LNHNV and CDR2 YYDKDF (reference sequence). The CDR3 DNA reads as TGTGCCACCAGCCCGACTAGGGCAGAGACCCAGTACTTC. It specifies CATSPTRAETQYF.

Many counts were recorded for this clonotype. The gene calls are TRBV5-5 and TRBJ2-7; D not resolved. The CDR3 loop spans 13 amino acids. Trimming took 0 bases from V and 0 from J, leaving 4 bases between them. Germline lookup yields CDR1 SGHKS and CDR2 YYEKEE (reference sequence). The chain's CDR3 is CASSLEYSYEQYF. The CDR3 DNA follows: TGTGCCAGCAGCTTGGAGTACTCCTACGAGCAGTACTTC. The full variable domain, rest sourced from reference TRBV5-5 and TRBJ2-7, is DAGVTQSPTHLIKTRGQQVTLRCSPISGHKSVSWYQQVLGQGPQFIFQYYEKEERGRGNFPDRFSARQFPNYSSELNVNALLLGDSALYLCASSLEYSYEQYFGPGTRLTVT.

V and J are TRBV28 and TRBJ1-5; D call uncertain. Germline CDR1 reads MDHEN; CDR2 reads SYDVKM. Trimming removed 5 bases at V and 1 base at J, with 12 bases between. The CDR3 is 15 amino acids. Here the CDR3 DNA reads TGTGCCAGCAGTCCCAGGATCGCAAGCAATCAGCCCCAGCATTTT. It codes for CASSPRIASNQPQHF.

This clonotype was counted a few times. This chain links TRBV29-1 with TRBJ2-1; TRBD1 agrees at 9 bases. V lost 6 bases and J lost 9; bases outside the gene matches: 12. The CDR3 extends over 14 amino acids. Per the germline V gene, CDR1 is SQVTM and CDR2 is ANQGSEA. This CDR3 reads CSVGVLWDRVEQFF. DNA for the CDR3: TGCAGCGTCGGGGTTCTGTGGGACAGGGTTGAGCAGTTCTTC.

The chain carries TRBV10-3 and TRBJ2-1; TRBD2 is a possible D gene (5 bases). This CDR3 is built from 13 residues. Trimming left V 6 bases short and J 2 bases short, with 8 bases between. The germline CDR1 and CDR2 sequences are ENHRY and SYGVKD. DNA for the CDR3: TGTGCCATCAGGGACTGGGCCTACAATGAGCAGTTCTTC. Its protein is CAIRDWAYNEQFF.

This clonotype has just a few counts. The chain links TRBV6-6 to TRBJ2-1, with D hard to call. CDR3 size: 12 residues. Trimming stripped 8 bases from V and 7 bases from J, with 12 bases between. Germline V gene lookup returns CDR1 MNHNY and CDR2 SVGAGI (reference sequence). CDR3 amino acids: CASGLAGNEQFF. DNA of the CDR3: TGTGCCAGCGGGCTGGCTGGGAATGAGCAGTTCTTC.

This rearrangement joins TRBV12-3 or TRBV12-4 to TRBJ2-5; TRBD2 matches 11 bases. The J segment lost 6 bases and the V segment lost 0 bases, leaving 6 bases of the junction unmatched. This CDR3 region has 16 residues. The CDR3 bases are TGTGCCAGCAGTTTAGCGGTACTAGCGGGAGTTAAGACCCAGTACTTC. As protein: CASSLAVLAGVKTQYF.

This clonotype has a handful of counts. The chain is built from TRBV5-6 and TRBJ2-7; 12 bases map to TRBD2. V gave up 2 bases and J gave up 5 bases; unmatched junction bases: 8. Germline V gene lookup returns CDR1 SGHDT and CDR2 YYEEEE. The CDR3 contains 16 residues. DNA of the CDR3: TGTGCCAGCAGCTTAAGGACGACTAGCGGGAGCAACGAGCAGTACTTC. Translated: CASSLRTTSGSNEQYF.

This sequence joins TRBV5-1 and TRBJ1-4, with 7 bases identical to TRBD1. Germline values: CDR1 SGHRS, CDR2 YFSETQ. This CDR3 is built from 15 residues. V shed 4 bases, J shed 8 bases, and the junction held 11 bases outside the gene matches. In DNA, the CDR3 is TGCGCCAGCAGCGTCGGACAGGACCTACCGGAAAAACTGTTTTTT. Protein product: CASSVGQDLPEKLFF.

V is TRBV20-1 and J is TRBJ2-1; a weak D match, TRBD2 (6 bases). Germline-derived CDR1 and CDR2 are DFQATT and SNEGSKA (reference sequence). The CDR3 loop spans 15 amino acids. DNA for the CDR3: TGCAGCACTGCCGGCGAAGCGGGCTCCTACAATGAGCAGTTCTTC. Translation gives CSTAGEAGSYNEQFF.

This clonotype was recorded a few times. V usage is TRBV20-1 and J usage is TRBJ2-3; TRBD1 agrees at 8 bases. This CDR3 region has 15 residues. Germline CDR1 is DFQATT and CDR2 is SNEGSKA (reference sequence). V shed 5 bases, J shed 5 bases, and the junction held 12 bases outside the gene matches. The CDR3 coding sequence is TGCAGTGCTCGACCAATGACAGGGGTTGGAGATACGCAGTATTTT. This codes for CSARPMTGVGDTQYF.

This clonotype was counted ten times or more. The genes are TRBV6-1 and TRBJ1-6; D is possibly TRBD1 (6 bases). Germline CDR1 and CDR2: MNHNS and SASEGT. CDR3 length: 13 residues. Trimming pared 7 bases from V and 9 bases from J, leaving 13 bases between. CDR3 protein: CASKGGLGSPLHF. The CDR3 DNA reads TGTGCCAGCAAGGGGGGATTAGGTTCACCCCTCCACTTT.

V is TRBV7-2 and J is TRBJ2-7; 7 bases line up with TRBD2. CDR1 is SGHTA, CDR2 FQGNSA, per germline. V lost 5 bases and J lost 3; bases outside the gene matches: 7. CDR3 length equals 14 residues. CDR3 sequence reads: CASSPRTRGYEQYF. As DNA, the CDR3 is TGTGCCAGCAGCCCACGGACTAGGGGCTACGAGCAGTACTTC.